This TCR beta chain was retrieved from a study of CXCR3-negative and CXCR3-positive naive CD8 T cells. Comments on this clonotype: Antigen unknown.

Study-level results: Similarly elevated diversity marked both naive subsets, with memory CD8+ cells showing far lower diversity. Researchers report CXCR3 expression partially decreased after cryopreservation, with fresh PBMCs used in most assays. The TRB CDR3s that CXCR3-positive naive cells carried were more hydrophobic than those of CXCR3-negative naive cells. Similar TRBV-TRBJ gene usage was seen in naive CXCR3-negative and CXCR3-positive cells, but not in memory cells.

Identification of naive CD8+ T cells rested on CD45RO-CCR7+CD27+CD95- status. Libraries of TRB cDNA were made by 5' RACE and carried UMIs. TCRdb re-called the 5' RACE reads; every CDR3 protein appears as one record, without DNA. Its listing shows about 98,000 distinct CDR3 sequences. This CDR3 contains 15 residues. CDR1 is DFQATT, CDR2 SNEGSKA, per germline (reference sequence). This clonotype was sampled from a human donor in good health. Some clones in this sample may be carry-over from other donors' samples. The V and J genes are TRBV20-1 and TRBJ2-5; TCRdb's assignment of TRBD1 cannot be checked, as there is no DNA. Sequencing input: naive CXCR3+ CD8+ T cells from blood. The subset denotes: CD45RO-CCR7+CD27+CD95- naive CD8+ T cells expressing CXCR3 (TNR3+). The CDR3 region is CSARDGRTEQETQYF.